A selection of T cell receptor beta chains follows, all from one sample in a study of CD8 T cells in ankylosing spondylitis. A single record per CDR3 protein comes from TCRdb applying MiXCR to the 5' RACE reads. The table shows about 130,000 distinct CDR3 sequences, with approximately 9.7% occurring only once. Specimen: blood, either unsorted or a sorted T cell fraction (not recorded which). These TCRs come from a male donor with ankylosing spondylitis or in good health (not recorded which). The conserved cysteine and the conserved F or W are not part of the CDR3 here.

CDR3 protein: ASSTPGREVEQY; V gene: TRBV5-1
CDR3 protein: SASGGSGRQYNEQF; V gene: TRBV20-1
CDR3 protein: ASSSPPGLAGVNEQF; V gene: TRBV6-5
CDR3 protein: SASSRRDGFDTQY; V gene: TRBV20-1
CDR3 protein: ASSVGAGGFTGELF; V gene: TRBV5-1
CDR3 protein: ASSYRGPDTEQF; V gene: TRBV6-5
CDR3 protein: SARVGTSWRGETQY; V gene: TRBV20-1
CDR3 protein: ASRLTSGRANEQF; V gene: TRBV6-5
CDR3 protein: ASNTHRGQLD; V gene: TRBV12-3/TRBV12-4
CDR3 protein: ASSEQTGSNTEAF; V gene: TRBV12-3/TRBV12-4
CDR3 protein: ASRLQRSGANVLT; V gene: TRBV7-2
CDR3 protein: ASSLRTGDSYNEQF; V gene: TRBV6-1
CDR3 protein: ASSLSASGSTDTQY; V gene: TRBV12-3/TRBV12-4
CDR3 protein: SATERRGVAPLH; V gene: TRBV20-1
CDR3 protein: ASSLGGLAGFIFNEQF; V gene: TRBV11-1
CDR3 protein: ASSFRLAGGETQY; V gene: TRBV7-2
CDR3 protein: SASEIAPGQGIYNEQF; V gene: TRBV20-1
CDR3 protein: ASSENRNTDTQY; V gene: TRBV2
CDR3 protein: CARYTRGGWYNEQF; V gene: TRBV20-1
CDR3 protein: ASSLGRQGEQY; V gene: TRBV7-6
CDR3 protein: ASSLFGPHGRGAGELF; V gene: TRBV27
CDR3 protein: ASSERNKERSYNSPLH; V gene: TRBV4-2
CDR3 protein: ASSSASGGNTGELF; V gene: TRBV28
CDR3 protein: SAPDWSNTGELF; V gene: TRBV20-1
CDR3 protein: ASSVGTSGRYNEQF; V gene: TRBV9
CDR3 protein: SAGGGPDTQY; V gene: TRBV20-1
CDR3 protein: ASSQGSLQADTQY; V gene: TRBV3-1
CDR3 protein: ASSPRALDTQY; V gene: TRBV4-3
CDR3 protein: ASSQSGANNEQF; V gene: TRBV7-9
CDR3 protein: ASSPGTGKYEQY; V gene: TRBV12-3/TRBV12-4
CDR3 protein: ASSLTGTSISEQY; V gene: TRBV11-2
CDR3 protein: ASSLSAVLGEQF; V gene: TRBV27
CDR3 protein: ASSNSGRGINEQF; V gene: TRBV21-1
CDR3 protein: ASSVAALAGFQY; V gene: TRBV9
CDR3 protein: SARDGTAYEQY; V gene: TRBV20-1
CDR3 protein: ASSYDGTALSYEQY; V gene: TRBV6-5
CDR3 protein: SVEDLVQGAEAF; V gene: TRBV29-1
CDR3 protein: ASSPLREGRIDTQY; V gene: TRBV5-1
CDR3 protein: SVRPGGSYEQY; V gene: TRBV29-1
CDR3 protein: ASSFPTSSAGPNSGELF; V gene: TRBV28